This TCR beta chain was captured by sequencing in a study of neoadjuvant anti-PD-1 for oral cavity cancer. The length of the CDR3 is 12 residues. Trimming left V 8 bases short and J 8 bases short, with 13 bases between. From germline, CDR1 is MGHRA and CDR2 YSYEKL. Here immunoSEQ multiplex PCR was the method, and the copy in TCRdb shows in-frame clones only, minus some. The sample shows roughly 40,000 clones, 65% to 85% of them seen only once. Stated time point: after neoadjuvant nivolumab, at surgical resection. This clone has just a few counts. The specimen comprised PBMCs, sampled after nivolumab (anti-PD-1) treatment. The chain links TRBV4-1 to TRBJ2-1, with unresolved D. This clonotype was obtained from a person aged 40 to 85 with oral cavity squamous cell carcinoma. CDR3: CASLGTKDEQFF. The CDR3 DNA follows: TGCGCCAGCCTTGGTACCAAGGATGAGCAGTTCTTC.